This entry features one TCR beta chain sequence. Its antigen is as yet unknown. Assay: immunoSEQ multiplex PCR; the TCRdb copy retains only in-frame clones and omits some. This table holds 35,000 to 50,000 clones, about 83% found once. This entry belongs to a study of a mutant IDH1 vaccine in newly diagnosed glioma. Study information: Eight vaccine doses were administered to patients at weeks 1, 3, 5, 7, 11, 15, 19 and 23.

As for time point: week 11, during vaccination. Doses consisted of 300 ug of mutant IDH1 20-mer peptide each, paired with topical imiquimod. Donors harbored newly found WHO grade 3 or 4 IDH1-mutant, ATRX-lost astrocytomas. Notes on the study in general: Most patients, 93.3%, showed vaccine-induced immune responses. Pseudoprogression apparently tracked independently of changes in top peripheral T cell clonotypes.

This receptor was identified in a man aged 35 to 55 with glioma. Sequenced material: PBMCs, taken from a glioma patient whose treatment included an IDH1 peptide vaccine.

CDR3 nucleotides: TGTGCCATCAGTGTAAGACAGGGGGACACTGAAGCTTTCTTT. This sequence encodes CAISVRQGDTEAFF. This chain uses TRBV10-3 with TRBJ1-1, with 9 bases that match TRBD1. Germline V gene sequence: CDR1 ENHRY, CDR2 SYGVKD. The trim removed 4 bases at V and 3 bases at J, leaving 3 bases unmatched. CDR3 length: 14 residues.